Included here is one TCR beta chain sequence, with context. These data belong to a study of T cells in Graves' hyperthyroidism and ophthalmopathy. As for the study in general: The blood sample was taken at first diagnosis, before treatment began.

RNA transcripts were the template for amplifying TCR beta CDR3 regions. First-round RT-PCR of the TCR CDR3 relied on the HTBI primer set. TCRdb independently ran MiXCR on the multiplex PCR reads; one entry per CDR3 protein. Of hundreds of thousands of distinct CDR3 sequences listed, about 18% are singletons. The germline V gene encodes CDR1 SNHLY and CDR2 FYNNEI. V lost 8 bases to trimming and J lost 5 bases; unmatched junction nucleotides: 8. This CDR3 has 13 residues. The sequencing sample was made of blood. The rearrangement uses TRBV2 and TRBJ2-7; 8 bases are a match to TRBD1. The origin of this receptor is a woman under 30 with Graves' hyperthyroidism. The CDR3 protein is CASGRQGRNEQYF. CDR3 bases: TGTGCCAGCGGGAGACAGGGGAGGAACGAGCAGTACTTC.